Below, 18 T cell receptor beta chains from the same sample are listed, as sequenced in a study of control samples from healthy donors and cancer patients. This table comes from immunoSEQ multiplex PCR, and its TCRdb copy is limited to in-frame clones, with some not included. The table has about 94,000 clones, 75% to 95% seen once. Sequences were obtained from blood. Source of these receptors: a woman aged 18 to 35 in good health.

The chain carries TRBV7-9 and TRBJ1-1, with 7 bases that match TRBD1. CDR1 is SEHNR, CDR2 FQNEAQ, per germline (reference sequence). The V gene end was trimmed by 2 bases and the J gene end by 6 bases; junction bases not matched to a gene: 0. The CDR3 covers 12 residues. CDR3 region: CASSLQGAEAFF. The CDR3 DNA follows: TGTGCCAGCAGCTTACAGGGGGCTGAAGCTTTCTTT.

This clone was seen a single time. J is TRBJ1-2 and V is TRBV4-2; TRBD1 might be the D (6 bases). CDR3 length: 16 residues. CDR1 and CDR2 (germline): LGHNA, YNFKEQ. The V end lost 0 bases, the J end lost 7 bases, and 18 bases lay between the germline ends. The CDR3 protein is CASSQDTGMRIGGYTF. The CDR3 DNA is TGTGCCAGCAGCCAAGATACAGGGATGCGAATTGGTGGCTACACCTTC.

The chain employs TRBV7-6 and TRBJ2-1, with TRBD2 matching 12 bases. The V and J ends lost 5 bases and 9 bases, in that order; junction bases with no gene match: 11. Per germline, CDR1 SGHVS and CDR2 FNYEAQ. The CDR3 has 16 residues. Here the CDR3 DNA reads TGTGCCAGCAGCCGGGGACTAGCGGGCCACTCTGGTGAGCAGTTCTTC. It is translated as CASSRGLAGHSGEQFF.

This clone was detected only a few times. The genes are TRBV3-1 (or the pseudogene TRBV3-2) and TRBJ1-1; D remains unclear. Deletions cut 1 base from V and 1 base from J, with 7 bases between. The CDR3 sequence is 14 residues long. CDR1 LGHDT and CDR2 YNNKEL come from the germline V gene (reference sequence). The CDR3 DNA is TGTGCCAGCAGCCAAGTAGACAAGAACACTGAAGCTTTCTTT. It translates to CASSQVDKNTEAFF.

The chain employs TRBV2 and TRBJ2-3, with D possibly called TRBD1 or TRBD2 (5 bases each). Trimming took 6 bases from V and 2 from J, leaving 18 bases between them. Germline CDR1 SNHLY, CDR2 FYNNEI. The CDR3 length is 16 residues. Here the CDR3 reads CASRQTGAGDTDTQYF. CDR3 bases: TGTGCCAGCAGGCAAACCGGGGCGGGTGACACAGATACGCAGTATTTT.

CDR3 sequence (DNA): TGTGCCAGCAGTATGGGATACGGCTACACCTTC. This sequence encodes CASSMGYGYTF. The V call is TRBV6-5, the J call TRBJ1-2, with D unresolved. The V gene lost 5 bases and the J gene lost 8 bases, with 9 bases spanning the gap. CDR1 and CDR2 from the germline V gene are MNHEY and SVGAGI. CDR3 size: 11 residues.

The V gene is TRBV2, the J gene TRBJ1-1; TRBD1 might be the D (5 bases). Germline loops: CDR1 SNHLY, CDR2 FYNNEI. The CDR3 consists of 13 residues. V gave up 0 bases and J gave up 8 bases, with 10 bases separating them. The CDR3: CASSEATGPEAFF. The CDR3 DNA reads TGTGCCAGCAGTGAAGCCACGGGGCCCGAAGCTTTCTTT.

The rearrangement joins TRBV7-3 to TRBJ1-2; D may be TRBD1 (5 bases). Trimming removed 5 bases from V and 8 bases from J, with 15 bases in between. This CDR3 is built from 13 residues. Germline CDR1 and CDR2: SGHTA and FQGTGA. CDR3 sequence: CASSPRDAEGYTF. The CDR3 region has the DNA TGTGCCAGCAGCCCGAGGGACGCGGAAGGCTACACCTTC.

The chain combines TRBV11-2 with TRBJ1-6; the match to TRBD1 covers 10 bases. The V gene's germline CDR1 is SGHAT and CDR2 FQNNGV. This CDR3 has 15 residues. The junction had 9 bases not matched to a gene; V was cut back by 7 bases and J by 9 bases. The CDR3 region is CASTLGQGIFSPLHF. The CDR3 DNA follows: TGTGCCAGCACCCTGGGACAGGGGATTTTTTCACCCCTCCACTTT. Drawing the rest from reference TRBV11-2 and TRBJ1-6, the complete variable domain is EAGVAQSPRYKIIEKRQSVAFWCNPISGHATLYWYQQILGQGPKLLIQFQNNGVVDDSQLPKDRFSAERLKGVDSTLKIQPAKLEDSAVYLCASTLGQGIFSPLHFGNGTRLTVT.

This chain links TRBV2 with TRBJ1-6; maybe TRBD1 (5 bases). Deletions cut 6 bases from V and 4 bases from J, with 10 bases between. CDR1 and CDR2 (germline): SNHLY, FYNNEI. CDR3 length: 14 residues. CDR3 in amino acids: CASRGDSYNSPLHF. Here the CDR3 DNA reads TGTGCCAGCAGGGGAGACAGTTATAATTCACCCCTCCACTTT.

The gene calls are TRBV5-4 and TRBJ1-2; D might be TRBD1 (5 bases). CDR1 and CDR2 from the germline V gene are SGHNT and YYREEE (reference sequence). Trimming took off 2 bases at V and 2 bases at J, with 16 bases between the two ends. The CDR3 covers 16 residues. This chain's CDR3 is CASSLRLTSGNYGYTF. The CDR3 coding sequence is TGTGCCAGCAGCTTACGCCTCACGTCAGGGAACTATGGCTACACCTTC. Combining the CDR3 with reference TRBV5-4 and TRBJ1-2 gives the whole variable domain ETGVTQSPTHLIKTRGQQVTLRCSSQSGHNTVSWYQQALGQGPQFIFQYYREEENGRGNFPPRFSGLQFPNYSSELNVNALELDDSALYLCASSLRLTSGNYGYTFGSGTRLTVV.

This chain uses TRBV6-5 with TRBJ2-2; 7 bases align to TRBD1. The V and J ends lost 6 bases and 2 bases, in that order; junction bases with no gene match: 0. Germline V gene sequence: CDR1 MNHEY, CDR2 SVGAGI. This CDR3 is 13 amino acids long. The CDR3: CASRGGNTGELFF. The CDR3 DNA reads as TGTGCCAGCAGAGGGGGCAACACCGGGGAGCTGTTTTTT.

This clone was recorded only once. This chain uses TRBV6-1 with TRBJ1-1; D uncertain. The CDR3 consists of 15 residues. Germline CDR1 MNHNS, CDR2 SASEGT. V lost 0 bases to trimming and J lost 0 bases, with 8 bases between them. The CDR3 DNA sequence: TGTGCCAGCAGTGAAGCGGCGGGCTTGAACACTGAAGCTTTCTTT. It yields the protein CASSEAAGLNTEAFF.

The chain employs TRBV29-1 and TRBJ2-7; 7 bases align to TRBD2. V lost 4 bases and J lost 4; bases outside the gene matches: 7. This CDR3 is built from 13 residues. Per germline, CDR1 SQVTM and CDR2 ANQGSEA. CDR3 nucleotide sequence: TGCAGCGTTGTCCTGGGGGGGGGTTACGAGCAGTACTTC. Translating it yields CSVVLGGGYEQYF.

The V gene is TRBV27, the J gene TRBJ2-1, with 12 bases that match TRBD2. The CDR3 sequence is 19 residues long. Looked up from germline, CDR1 is MNHEY and CDR2 is SMNVEV (reference sequence). The V segment lost 3 bases and the J segment 0 bases; nucleotides outside the gene matches: 9. DNA of the CDR3: TGTGCCAGCAGTTTCATACTAGCGGGGGGCAGAGGCTCCTACAATGAGCAGTTCTTC. As protein: CASSFILAGGRGSYNEQFF.

The chain joins TRBV27 to TRBJ2-7, with D perhaps matching TRBD1 (6 bases). The V gene's germline CDR1 is MNHEY and CDR2 SMNVEV (reference sequence). Trimming removed 6 bases from V and 1 base from J, with 13 bases in between. This CDR3 spans 14 amino acids. This chain's CDR3 is CASRPVDSSYEQYF. CDR3 DNA sequence: TGTGCCAGCAGACCTGTGGACAGTTCCTACGAGCAGTACTTC.

Concerning this clone itself: At the DNA level, this CDR3 is encoded by other sequences in the same sample as well. V is TRBV7-2 and J is TRBJ2-1, with TRBD2 identical over 7 bases. Germline CDR1 SGHTA, CDR2 FQGNSA. The CDR3 consists of 15 residues. The V gene end was trimmed by 5 bases and the J gene end by 2 bases; junction bases not matched to a gene: 6. The CDR3 is CASSVPGTTYNEQFF. DNA of the CDR3: TGTGCCAGCAGCGTCCCCGGGACTACCTACAATGAGCAGTTCTTC.

This clone was counted only a few times. The V gene is TRBV5-1, the J gene TRBJ2-3, with 12 bases matching TRBD1. The CDR3 runs 15 residues. The junction had 4 bases not matched to a gene; V was cut back by 2 bases and J by 6 bases. The V gene's germline CDR1 is SGHRS and CDR2 YFSETQ. The CDR3 spells CASSLGTGGGDTQYF. The CDR3 DNA is TGCGCCAGCAGCTTAGGGACAGGGGGCGGGGATACGCAGTATTTT.